These 10 T cell receptor beta chains were all obtained from the same sample, sequenced in a study of graft-versus-host responses after intestinal transplantation (dated by TCRdb to the early 2020s). Library preparation used the immunoSEQ multiplex PCR assay. The table was pulled from immuneACCESS by TCRdb, which kept in-frame rearrangements only. Such tables lose some clones; where checked, under half of the loss comes from unresolved V genes, and the rest has no known cause. The sample data list about 120,000 clones, and roughly 93% of these were observed just once. The top ten hold 1% to 1.5% of the sample. Taken with the paper, the label for time point translates to: cells obtained before transplantation from donor or recipient. These receptors are not linked to any known antigen. The specimen was unstimulated CD8+ T cells sorted from spleen or lymph node cells, collected before transplant. These receptors all come from a human donor who was the organ donor for an intestinal transplant.

V is TRBV28 and J is TRBJ2-3; tentative D call: TRBD2 (5 bases). Germline-derived CDR1 and CDR2 are MDHEN and SYDVKM. This CDR3 spans 12 amino acids. Between the trimmed V and J ends, which lost 3 bases and 5 bases, there was a span of 6 bases. The CDR3 DNA is TGTGCCAGCAGTTTCGGAGGAGATACGCAGTATTTT. Translated: CASSFGGDTQYF.

The V call is TRBV7-8, the J call TRBJ2-7; D may be TRBD2 (6 bases). Trimming removed 1 base at V and 0 bases at J, with 10 bases between. The CDR3 is 15 residues long. Germline lookup yields CDR1 SGHVS and CDR2 FQNEAQ. The chain's CDR3 is CASSLVRENSYEQYF. The CDR3 DNA follows: TGTGCCAGCAGCTTAGTACGGGAGAACTCCTACGAGCAGTACTTC.

The chain employs TRBV7-2 and TRBJ2-7; D gene ambiguous. V was cut by 0 bases and J by 2 bases, with 14 bases left in between. The germline gives CDR1 SGHTA, CDR2 FQGNSA. This CDR3 contains 16 residues. The CDR3 is CASSLAQRLTPYEQYF. The DNA for the CDR3 is TGTGCCAGCAGCTTAGCGCAGCGCCTAACCCCCTACGAGCAGTACTTC.

This clone was counted a single time. The CDR3 region has the DNA TGTGCCAGCAGCTTAGATTACGGGAGCTCCTACAATGAGCAGTTCTTC. Translation gives CASSLDYGSSYNEQFF. The rearrangement joins TRBV11-3 to TRBJ2-1; a weak D match, TRBD2 (6 bases). Trimming pared 0 bases from V and 0 bases from J, leaving 9 bases between. Germline V lookup: CDR1 SGHNT, CDR2 YENEEA. The CDR3 spans 16 residues.

The V and J genes are TRBV7-6 and TRBJ1-2; D gene unclear. CDR1 and CDR2 (germline): SGHVS, FNYEAQ. CDR3 length: 12 residues. V gave up 2 bases and J gave up 5 bases, with 6 bases separating them. CDR3 DNA sequence: TGTGCCAGCAGCTTATGCCCTTATGGCTACACCTTC. As protein: CASSLCPYGYTF.

The chain couples TRBV5-4 to TRBJ2-7, with D possibly TRBD1 on 5 matching bases. Trimming took off 2 bases at V and 1 base at J, with 13 bases between the two ends. Germline V lookup: CDR1 SGHNT, CDR2 YYREEE (reference sequence). The CDR3 consists of 15 residues. DNA for the CDR3: TGTGCCAGCAGCTTTGGGTCCCAGGGTTCCTACGAGCAGTACTTC. It specifies CASSFGSQGSYEQYF.

The rearrangement uses TRBV27 and TRBJ1-2, with D possibly being TRBD1 (5 bases). With 0 bases removed from V and 0 bases from J, the gap between germline ends came to 20 bases. Germline V CDR1 and CDR2: MNHEY, SMNVEV (reference sequence). The CDR3 has 19 amino acids. In DNA form, the CDR3 reads TGTGCCAGCAGTTTATCGAGTTGGGCAGGGAGAGGGGCTAACTATGGCTACACCTTC. Translation: CASSLSSWAGRGANYGYTF.

The chain is built from TRBV4-2 and TRBJ2-3; 8 bases fit TRBD2. V was clipped by 1 base and J by 1 base; unmatched bases: 10. Germline-derived CDR1 and CDR2 are LGHNA and YNFKEQ. The CDR3 runs to 18 residues. CDR3 in DNA: TGTGCCAGCAGCCAAGTGGGTGGGTCGACTAGCGGCACAGATACGCAGTATTTT. This sequence encodes CASSQVGGSTSGTDTQYF.

This chain joins TRBV29-1 and TRBJ2-7, with D possibly matching TRBD1 (5 bases). The CDR3 is 13 residues long. In germline, CDR1 is SQVTM, CDR2 ANQGSEA. Trimming removed 4 bases at V and 7 bases at J, with 17 bases between. The DNA of the CDR3 is TGCAGCGTTGCCTGGGCTCCGGCAGGGGAGCAGTACTTC. Its protein product is CSVAWAPAGEQYF.

V gene TRBV4-1 combines with J gene TRBJ2-1; D not certain. The germline V gene encodes CDR1 MGHRA and CDR2 YSYEKL. V lost 0 bases to trimming and J lost 2 bases, with 11 bases between them. The CDR3 loop spans 16 amino acids. The CDR3 region has the DNA TGCGCCAGCAGCCAAGACACTCCCGAGGCCTACAATGAGCAGTTCTTC. It yields the protein CASSQDTPEAYNEQFF.